Listed here are 13 T cell receptor beta chains from one sample, sequenced in a study of blood T cell repertoires in COVID-19. Assay: immunoSEQ multiplex PCR; the TCRdb copy retains only in-frame clones and omits some. Here the sample spans about 24,000 clones, about 82% being singletons. The material sequenced was peripheral blood. The receptors derive from a human donor with active COVID-19. The donor label of this sample is uncertain.

This CDR3 reads CASSILAVLHMSDTQYF. The CDR3, as DNA: TGTGCCAGCAGCATACTAGCGGTACTACACATGTCAGATACGCAGTATTTT. The rearrangement uses TRBV21-1 and TRBJ2-3; TRBD2 is taken as the D call from the table, unchecked against the DNA. TRBV21-1 is given as a pseudogene. The CDR3 length is 17 residues.

V and J are TRBV19 and TRBJ2-3; 14 bases fit TRBD2. The length of the CDR3 is 18 residues. The germline V gene has CDR1 LNHDA and CDR2 SQIVND (reference sequence). V shed 0 bases, J shed 0 bases, and the junction held 2 bases outside the gene matches. CDR3 sequence: CASSIEGTSGGSTDTQYF. The CDR3 DNA follows: TGTGCCAGTAGTATAGAAGGGACTAGCGGGGGTAGCACAGATACGCAGTATTTT.

The CDR3 is CASSSEGIYGYTF. CDR3 nucleotides: TGTGCCAGCAGCAGCGAAGGTATCTATGGCTACACCTTC. The chain links TRBV11-2 to TRBJ1-2; D remains unclear. The V gene's germline CDR1 is SGHAT and CDR2 FQNNGV. Trimming stripped 5 bases from V and 4 bases from J, with 11 bases between. The CDR3 spans 13 residues.

The genes are TRBV5-1 and TRBJ2-1, with TRBD1 matching over 9 bases. The CDR3 length is 15 residues. After removal of 0 bases from V and 9 bases from J, the junction contained 7 bases not matched to a gene. The germline CDR1 and CDR2 sequences are SGHRS and YFSETQ. This chain's CDR3 is CASSLVTGGRGEQFF. DNA of the CDR3: TGCGCCAGCAGCTTGGTTACAGGGGGCAGGGGTGAGCAGTTCTTC.

In this sample, this clone turned up a few times. The V gene is TRBV4-3, the J gene TRBJ2-7, with 12 bases lining up with TRBD2. J gave up 7 bases and V 6 bases, and 7 bases lay outside the gene matches. CDR3 length: 14 residues. CDR1 LGHNA and CDR2 YSLEER come from the germline V gene. DNA for the CDR3: TGCGCCAGCAGGCCGACTAGCGGGAGTCGGGAGCAGTACTTC. It specifies CASRPTSGSREQYF.

The gene calls are TRBV12-1 and TRBJ2-2; the table assigns TRBD1, which was not confirmed against the DNA. TRBV12-1 is a pseudogene. This CDR3 is built from 11 residues. The DNA of the CDR3 is TGTGCCAGCAGCTATCAAGGGGAGCTGTTTTTT. This codes for CASSYQGELFF.

The chain combines TRBV6-2 or TRBV6-3 with TRBJ2-3, with 7 positions matching TRBD1. The CDR3 covers 12 residues. The ends lost 6 bases at V and 6 bases at J; junction bases unmatched: 3. Germline V gene sequence: CDR1 MNHEY, CDR2 SVGEGT. CDR3 residues: CASSPTGDTQYF. The CDR3 DNA is TGTGCCAGCAGCCCGACAGGGGATACGCAGTATTTT.

This chain links TRBV7-9 with TRBJ2-3; 8 nucleotides match TRBD2. This CDR3 has 16 amino acids. V lost 1 base to trimming and J lost 3 bases; unmatched junction nucleotides: 6. The V gene's germline CDR1 is SEHNR and CDR2 FQNEAQ (reference sequence). CDR3 in DNA: TGTGCCAGCAGCTTAGGTCCGGGGGGGTTTACAGATACGCAGTATTTT. As protein: CASSLGPGGFTDTQYF.

The J gene is TRBJ1-1, the V gene TRBV7-8, with D uncertain. Per germline, CDR1 SGHVS and CDR2 FQNEAQ. Between the trimmed V and J ends, which lost 0 bases and 8 bases, there was a span of 13 bases. This CDR3 region has 14 residues. The CDR3 DNA follows: TGTGCCAGCAGCTTAGCGTCGATGGGGAGCGAAGCTTTCTTT. Translated, it gives CASSLASMGSEAFF.

V gene TRBV27 combines with J gene TRBJ1-1; tentative D call: TRBD1 (5 bases). V lost 3 bases and J lost 4, with 9 bases in between. This CDR3 spans 13 amino acids. CDR1 and CDR2 from the germline V gene are MNHEY and SMNVEV (reference sequence). CDR3 DNA: TGTGCCAGCAGTTTGGTGGGGCTCACTGAAGCTTTCTTT. Its translation is CASSLVGLTEAFF.

The rearrangement uses TRBV27 and TRBJ2-7; TRBD2 aligns across 7 bases. The germline gives CDR1 MNHEY, CDR2 SMNVEV (reference sequence). J lost 5 bases, V lost 6 bases, and 16 bases had no gene match. The length of the CDR3 is 16 residues. CDR3 DNA sequence: TGTGCCAGCAGACTTCACGGACTAGGAGACGGGGACGAGCAGTACTTC. Translation gives CASRLHGLGDGDEQYF.

The rearrangement uses TRBV28 and TRBJ1-2; 10 nucleotides agree with TRBD1. The germline gives CDR1 MDHEN, CDR2 SYDVKM. The CDR3 covers 13 residues. Germline trimming cut 8 bases from V and 5 bases from J; bases unmatched to any gene: 5. The CDR3 bases are TGTGCCAGCTGGGACAGGGGAGGGTATGGCTACACCTTC. This codes for CASWDRGGYGYTF.

This chain links TRBV6-4 with TRBJ2-3, with TRBD2 as a possible D gene (6 bases). This CDR3 has 16 amino acids. Germline V gives CDR1 MRHNA, CDR2 SNTAGT. V was shortened by 0 bases and J by 6 bases, with 16 bases between the two germline ends. As DNA, the CDR3 is TGTGCCAGCAGTGACTCTGGGACTCCCTTAGGGGATACGCAGTATTTT. Protein: CASSDSGTPLGDTQYF.